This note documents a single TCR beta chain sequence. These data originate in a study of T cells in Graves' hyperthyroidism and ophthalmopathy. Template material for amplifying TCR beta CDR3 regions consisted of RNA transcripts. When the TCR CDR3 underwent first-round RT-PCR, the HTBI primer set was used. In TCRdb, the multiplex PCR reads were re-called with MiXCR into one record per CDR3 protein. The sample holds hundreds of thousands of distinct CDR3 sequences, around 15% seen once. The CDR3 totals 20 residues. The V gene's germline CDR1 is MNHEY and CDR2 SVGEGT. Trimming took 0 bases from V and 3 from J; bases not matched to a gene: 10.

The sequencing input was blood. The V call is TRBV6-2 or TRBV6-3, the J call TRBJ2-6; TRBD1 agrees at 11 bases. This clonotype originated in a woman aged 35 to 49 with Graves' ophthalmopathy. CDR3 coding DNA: TGTGCCAGCAGTTACTCGACGGGGACAGGGGGAAAAGGTGGGGCCAACGTCCTGACTTTC. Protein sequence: CASSYSTGTGGKGGANVLTF.